The clone carrying this T cell receptor beta chain was picked up many times. Its target is unknown. In making TCR cDNA, 5'RACE template switching added a universal primer site and UMIs to it. TCRdb re-called the 5' RACE reads through MiXCR, storing one row per CDR3 protein. In the table there are about 170,000 distinct CDR3 sequences, 5.5% to 7.5% of which are singletons. The CDR3 sequence is 14 residues long. From germline, CDR1 is SGHTA and CDR2 FQGNSA. The trim removed 5 bases at V and 8 bases at J, leaving 8 bases unmatched. This entry is derived from a study of T cells after yellow fever vaccination. Study outcomes and limitations: Faster peaking, at day 5 versus 15, marked a secondary response that was weaker. At around 96% for CD4 and roughly 87% for CD8, most primary-vaccination clones showed up again after the booster.

The chain joins TRBV7-2 to TRBJ1-4; 7 bases fit TRBD1. The sample was CD4+ T cells sorted from PBMCs, taken on the day of the first yellow fever vaccination. The sequence was collected from a young man who received the YFV17D yellow fever vaccine. CDR3: CASSPRQGVEKLFF. In DNA, the CDR3 is TGTGCCAGCAGCCCCCGACAGGGAGTCGAAAAACTGTTTTTT.